Below are 28 T cell receptor beta chains sequenced from a single sample in a study of cytomegalovirus exposure and HLA in healthy donors. This PCR relied on a set of 60 Vbeta primers and 13 Jbeta primers. Assay: immunoSEQ multiplex PCR; the TCRdb copy retains only in-frame clones and omits some. The sample includes around 100,000 clones, approximately 70% of them seen just once. Sequencing used PBMCs. These receptors all stem from a woman aged 25 to 45 in good health and CMV-seronegative.

The gene calls are TRBV30 and TRBJ1-4; 11 nucleotides line up with TRBD1. Trimming cost V 2 bases and J 8 bases; bases outside gene matches: 10. The CDR3 is 16 amino acids. Germline CDR1 and CDR2: GTSNPN and SVGIG (reference sequence). The CDR3, as DNA: TGTGCCTGGAGTCCGGGACAGGGGGGGTTTGGGGAAAAACTGTTTTTT. This translates into CAWSPGQGGFGEKLFF.

There are a few counts of this clone. J is TRBJ1-5 and V is TRBV7-9; TRBD1 is a possible D gene (6 bases). V was shortened by 4 bases and J by 0 bases, with 13 bases between the two germline ends. CDR1 and CDR2 from the germline V gene are SEHNR and FQNEAQ (reference sequence). This CDR3 comprises 16 residues. CDR3 loop: CASSSGTWDSNQPQHF. The CDR3 DNA follows: TGTGCCAGCAGCTCGGGGACATGGGATAGCAATCAGCCCCAGCATTTT.

This clone was counted a few times. The rearrangement links TRBV19 to TRBJ1-4; no clear D gene. The CDR3 loop spans 15 amino acids. V lost 5 bases and J 7 bases, leaving 17 bases between the germline ends. The germline gives CDR1 LNHDA, CDR2 SQIVND (reference sequence). The CDR3 DNA follows: TGTGCCAGTAGTTGGAGGGAGTGGAAGGTTGAAAAACTGTTTTTT. Its protein is CASSWREWKVEKLFF.

CDR3 amino acids: CASRRLAGGTDTQYF. CDR3 DNA: TGTGCCAGTAGGCGACTAGCGGGAGGCACAGATACGCAGTATTTT. The chain combines TRBV19 with TRBJ2-3, with 12 bases identical to TRBD2. V was clipped by 6 bases and J by 1 base; unmatched bases: 2. Germline V gene sequence: CDR1 LNHDA, CDR2 SQIVND (reference sequence). The CDR3 sequence is 15 residues long.

J is TRBJ1-1 and V is TRBV10-1, with D unclear. CDR3 length equals 15 residues. V gave up 8 bases and J gave up 0 bases, with 16 bases separating them. Per the germline V gene, CDR1 is WNHNN and CDR2 is SYGVQD (reference sequence). The CDR3 DNA is TGCGCCAGCGCCGTAGCGGCAGACATGAACACTGAAGCTTTCTTT. Protein sequence: CASAVAADMNTEAFF.

The chain combines TRBV6-6 with TRBJ2-7; 8 positions agree with TRBD2. The germline V gene encodes CDR1 MNHNY and CDR2 SVGAGI (reference sequence). This CDR3 region has 15 residues. With 0 bases clipped from V and 4 bases from J, the junction kept 5 bases outside the gene matches. CDR3 loop: CASSYSPGGRYEQYF. The CDR3 bases are TGTGCCAGCAGTTACTCCCCGGGAGGGCGTTACGAGCAGTACTTC.

The chain combines TRBV2 with TRBJ1-5, with TRBD1 matching over 10 bases. The CDR3 sequence is 14 residues long. V shed 7 bases and J 9 bases; nucleotides not matched to a gene: 9. The V gene's germline CDR1 is SNHLY and CDR2 FYNNEI. In DNA form, the CDR3 reads TGTGCCAGCAATTCCGGGACAGGGGAATGGCCCCAGCATTTT. It specifies CASNSGTGEWPQHF. Looking up the rest from reference TRBV2 and TRBJ1-5 gives the full variable domain: EPEVTQTPSHQVTQMGQEVILRCVPISNHLYFYWYRQILGQKVEFLVSFYNNEISEKSEIFDDQFSVERPDGSNFTLKIRSTKLEDSAMYFCASNSGTGEWPQHFGDGTRLSIL.

The table lists this clone with a few counts. The rearrangement links TRBV5-6 to TRBJ1-1; no reliable D call. In germline, CDR1 is SGHDT, CDR2 YYEEEE. Trimming took off 4 bases at V and 6 bases at J, with 22 bases between the two ends. The CDR3 runs 16 residues. CDR3 protein: CASSPPGGLAGAEAFF. Here the CDR3 DNA reads TGTGCCAGCAGCCCACCCGGTGGGCTGGCGGGCGCTGAAGCTTTCTTT.

The genes are TRBV5-1 and TRBJ1-2, with unresolved D. The V gene's germline CDR1 is SGHRS and CDR2 YFSETQ. The CDR3 runs to 12 residues. V shed 1 base and J shed 5 bases, with 6 bases lying between them. CDR3 nucleotides: TGCGCCAGCAGCTTGTACCTATATGGCTACACCTTC. Its protein product is CASSLYLYGYTF.

Written as DNA, the CDR3 is TGTGCCAGCAGCTTTGGAACGGGAAGGTACTTC. It translates to CASSFGTGRYF. V is TRBV5-8 and J is TRBJ2-7; the D gene is possibly TRBD2 (5 bases). Trimming took 2 bases from V and 12 from J, leaving 12 bases between them. This CDR3 has 11 residues. The germline V gene has CDR1 SGHTS and CDR2 YDEGEE. The full variable domain, its missing parts supplied by reference TRBV5-8 and TRBJ2-7, is EAGVTQSPTHLIKTRGQQATLRCSPISGHTSVYWYQQALGLGLQFLLWYDEGEERNRGNFPPRFSGRQFPNYSSELNVNALELEDSALYLCASSFGTGRYFGPGTRLTVT.

The CDR3 here is CASSEGQGLSDTQYF. Here the CDR3 DNA reads TGCGCCAGCAGCGAGGGACAGGGTTTGTCAGATACGCAGTATTTT. The J gene is TRBJ2-3, the V gene TRBV5-1, with 9 positions matching TRBD1. This CDR3 has 15 residues. Per germline, CDR1 SGHRS and CDR2 YFSETQ. After removal of 4 bases from V and 4 bases from J, the junction contained 7 bases not matched to a gene.

This clone turned up a few times. V is TRBV11-2 and J is TRBJ2-1; 7 nucleotides match TRBD1. The germline V gene encodes CDR1 SGHAT and CDR2 FQNNGV. This CDR3 spans 19 amino acids. V shed 4 bases and J 6 bases; nucleotides not matched to a gene: 21. CDR3 in amino acids: CASSYAGTVYHTNINEQFF. The DNA of the CDR3 is TGTGCCAGCAGCTACGCAGGGACAGTTTATCATACCAATATCAATGAGCAGTTCTTC.

The chain joins TRBV5-1 to TRBJ1-6; 8 bases line up with TRBD1. With 4 bases clipped from V and 2 bases from J, the junction kept 5 bases outside the gene matches. The V gene's germline CDR1 is SGHRS and CDR2 YFSETQ. The CDR3 length is 16 residues. In nucleotides, the CDR3 is TGCGCCAGCAGCCCCCAGGGGGCCGCCTATAATTCACCCCTCCACTTT. Amino acids: CASSPQGAAYNSPLHF.

As DNA, the CDR3 is TGTGCCAGCAGCTTTGGTCGGAGGTATGGCTACACCTTC. Translated, it gives CASSFGRRYGYTF. The chain employs TRBV7-2 and TRBJ1-2, with no clear D. The V end lost 3 bases, the J end lost 5 bases, and 10 bases lay between the germline ends. From germline, CDR1 is SGHTA and CDR2 FQGNSA. There are 13 residues in the CDR3.

V usage is TRBV5-1 and J usage is TRBJ2-1, with 8 bases lining up with TRBD2. The CDR3 totals 16 residues. The junction had 10 bases not matched to a gene; V was cut back by 2 bases and J by 6 bases. Germline V lookup: CDR1 SGHRS, CDR2 YFSETQ. This CDR3 reads CASSFLLAGPGNEQFF. CDR3 DNA sequence: TGCGCCAGCAGCTTTCTCCTAGCGGGCCCGGGCAATGAGCAGTTCTTC.

This chain connects TRBV28 to TRBJ1-1, with D hard to call. V shed 10 bases and J shed 11 bases, with 14 bases lying between them. Germline V gives CDR1 MDHEN, CDR2 SYDVKM. The CDR3 contains 10 residues. As DNA, the CDR3 is TGTGCCACTGGTCGAGGATTGGCTTTCTTT. It is translated as CATGRGLAFF.

This clone appeared a few times. The chain is built from TRBV19 and TRBJ1-4; maybe TRBD1 (6 bases). Trimming left V 3 bases short and J 6 bases short, with 17 bases between. Germline V gives CDR1 LNHDA, CDR2 SQIVND (reference sequence). The CDR3 runs 16 residues. This CDR3 reads CASSIVTGPWDEKLFF. CDR3 nucleotides: TGTGCCAGTAGTATTGTTACAGGGCCGTGGGATGAAAAACTGTTTTTT.

This rearrangement joins TRBV5-1 to TRBJ2-7; TRBD2 aligns across 12 bases. V dropped 0 bases and J dropped 3; count of bases not matched to a gene: 7. CDR3 length: 17 amino acids. Germline CDR1 is SGHRS and CDR2 is YFSETQ. The CDR3 DNA follows: TGCGCCAGCAGCTTGGGACTAGCGGGAGATAGTTTCTACGAGCAGTACTTC. It yields the protein CASSLGLAGDSFYEQYF.

In its sample, this clone was seen a few times. The gene calls are TRBV6-5 and TRBJ1-2, with D possibly matching TRBD1 (5 bases). The V end lost 5 bases, the J end lost 4 bases, and 17 bases lay between the germline ends. This CDR3 comprises 15 residues. In germline, CDR1 is MNHEY, CDR2 SVGAGI. The CDR3, as DNA: TGTGCCAGCAGTGCTAACTACGAAGGGGTCTATGGCTACACCTTC. Protein: CASSANYEGVYGYTF.

This clone was found a few times. The genes are TRBV4-1 and TRBJ2-1; a weak D match, TRBD2 (6 bases). There are 17 residues in the CDR3. Germline V gene lookup returns CDR1 MGHRA and CDR2 YSYEKL. With 0 bases removed from V and 0 bases from J, the gap between germline ends came to 12 bases. Here the CDR3 reads CASSQDQRATSYNEQFF. CDR3 nucleotide sequence: TGCGCCAGCAGCCAAGATCAGCGGGCCACCTCCTACAATGAGCAGTTCTTC.

This rearrangement joins TRBV4-3 to TRBJ1-3, with D uncertain. V lost 0 bases, J lost 4 bases, and 16 bases lay in between. The CDR3 spans 17 residues. Germline V lookup: CDR1 LGHNA, CDR2 YSLEER. The CDR3 reads CASSQDRVRADGNTIYF. The CDR3 bases are TGCGCCAGCAGCCAAGATCGGGTGAGGGCGGACGGAAACACCATATATTTT.

The rearrangement links TRBV6-6 to TRBJ1-2, with 8 bases lining up with TRBD1. Germline loops: CDR1 MNHNY, CDR2 SVGAGI (reference sequence). After removal of 6 bases from V and 4 bases from J, the junction contained 7 bases not matched to a gene. The CDR3 totals 14 residues. CDR3 sequence (DNA): TGTGCCAGCAGGGACAGGGAAGAGGGCTATGGCTACACCTTC. Translating gives CASRDREEGYGYTF.

This clone was counted a few times. The V call is TRBV13, the J call TRBJ2-3, with D unresolved. Per germline, CDR1 PRHDT and CDR2 FYEKMQ (reference sequence). CDR3 length: 12 amino acids. Between the trimmed V and J ends, which lost 3 bases and 2 bases, there was a span of 3 bases. CDR3 in DNA: TGTGCCAGCAGCTTTCACACAGATACGCAGTATTTT. Translation: CASSFHTDTQYF.

The rearrangement uses TRBV5-6 and TRBJ1-5, with 9 bases matching TRBD1. J lost 4 bases, V lost 4 bases, and 9 bases had no gene match. CDR1 and CDR2 from the germline V gene are SGHDT and YYEEEE. The CDR3 length is 16 residues. CDR3 in DNA: TGTGCCAGCAGCCGGGGACAGGGCGGAGTGAATCAGCCCCAGCATTTT. Encoded protein: CASSRGQGGVNQPQHF.

This chain joins TRBV6-6 and TRBJ2-5, with D hard to call. The J call may be incorrect, as the DNA end agrees better with TRBJ2-7. The germline V gene has CDR1 MNHNY and CDR2 SVGAGI (reference sequence). The CDR3 length is 13 residues. The CDR3 DNA is TGTGCCAGCAGCCCCAGAGACTGGTACGAGCAGTACTTC. This sequence encodes CASSPRDWYEQYF.

The chain recombines TRBV5-8 with TRBJ1-1, with TRBD1 matching 7 bases. With 4 bases clipped from V and 0 bases from J, the junction kept 6 bases outside the gene matches. The CDR3 has 15 amino acids. Per germline, CDR1 SGHTS and CDR2 YDEGEE. The CDR3 loop is CASSRGQYMNTEAFF. CDR3 coding DNA: TGTGCCAGCAGCCGGGGACAGTACATGAACACTGAAGCTTTCTTT.

The chain links TRBV5-4 to TRBJ2-3; possible D gene TRBD2, 5 bases. CDR1 and CDR2 from the germline V gene are SGHNT and YYREEE (reference sequence). This CDR3 has 12 amino acids. V was clipped by 5 bases and J by 11 bases, with 15 bases between them. CDR3 region: CASRRGPEGQYF. CDR3 DNA: TGTGCCAGCAGACGTGGCCCCGAGGGGCAGTATTTT.

The V and J genes are TRBV5-6 and TRBJ2-5; 8 bases are a match to TRBD1. Germline trimming cut 4 bases from V and 4 bases from J; bases unmatched to any gene: 12. The CDR3 covers 16 residues. Germline lookup yields CDR1 SGHDT and CDR2 YYEEEE. The CDR3 loop is CASSEKTGVVGETQYF. The CDR3 DNA sequence: TGTGCCAGCAGCGAGAAGACAGGGGTCGTAGGAGAGACCCAGTACTTC.